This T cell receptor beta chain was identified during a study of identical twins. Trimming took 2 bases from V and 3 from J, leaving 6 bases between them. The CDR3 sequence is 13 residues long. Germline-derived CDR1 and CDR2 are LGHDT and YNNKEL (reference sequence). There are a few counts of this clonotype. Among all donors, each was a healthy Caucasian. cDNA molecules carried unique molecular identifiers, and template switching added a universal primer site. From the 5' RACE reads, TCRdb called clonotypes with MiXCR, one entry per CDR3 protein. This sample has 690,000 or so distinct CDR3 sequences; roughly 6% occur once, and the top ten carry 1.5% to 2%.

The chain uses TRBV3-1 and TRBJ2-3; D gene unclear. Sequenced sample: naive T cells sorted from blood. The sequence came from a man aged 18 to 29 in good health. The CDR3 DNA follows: TGTGCCAGCAGCCAACACCTAACAGATACGCAGTATTTT. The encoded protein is CASSQHLTDTQYF.